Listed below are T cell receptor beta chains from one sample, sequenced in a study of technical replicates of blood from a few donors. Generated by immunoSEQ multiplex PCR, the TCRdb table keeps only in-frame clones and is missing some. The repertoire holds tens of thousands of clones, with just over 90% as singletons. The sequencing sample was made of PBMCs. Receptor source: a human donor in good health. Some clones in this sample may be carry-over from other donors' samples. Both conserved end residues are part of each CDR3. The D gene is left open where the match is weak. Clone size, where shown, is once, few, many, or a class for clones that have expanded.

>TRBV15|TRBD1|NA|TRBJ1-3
TGTGCCACCGGGACAGGCCGTGGGTCTGGAAACACCATATATTTT
CATGTGRGSGNTIYF
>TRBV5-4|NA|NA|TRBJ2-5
TGTGCCAGCAGCTGGGAGTTAGAGACCCAGTACTTC
CASSWELETQYF
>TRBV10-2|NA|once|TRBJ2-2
TGCGCCAGCAGCTCGCGGGGAAACACCGGGGAGCTGTTTTTT
CASSSRGNTGELFF
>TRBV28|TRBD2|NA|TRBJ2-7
TGTGCCAGCAGTTCCGGGACTAGCGGTTCGAGTGAGCAGTACTTC
CASSSGTSGSSEQYF
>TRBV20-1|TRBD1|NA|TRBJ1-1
TGCAGTGCAACAGGGGGCACTGAAGCTTTCTTT
CSATGGTEAFF
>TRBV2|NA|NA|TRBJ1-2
TGTGCCAGCAGCCCGGGCACTAGGGATGGCTACACCTTC
CASSPGTRDGYTF
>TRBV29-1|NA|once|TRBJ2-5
TGCAGCGTGGCCTCCTTTCGCGGGGAGACCCAGTACTTC
CSVASFRGETQYF
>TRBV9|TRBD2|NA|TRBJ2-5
TGTGCCAGCAGCGTAGGCGGGGGGGCCGGAGAGACCCAGTACTTC
CASSVGGGAGETQYF
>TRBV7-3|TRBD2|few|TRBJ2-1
TGTGCCAGCAGAGCGGGGCCCTACAATGAGCAGTTCTTC
CASRAGPYNEQFF
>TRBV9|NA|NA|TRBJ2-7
TGTGCCAGCAGGCGGTGTAACTCCTACGAGCAGTACTTC
CASRRCNSYEQYF